The rows below give T cell receptor beta chains drawn from one sample of a study of cytomegalovirus exposure and HLA in healthy donors. Profiled with immunoSEQ multiplex PCR; TCRdb holds only in-frame clones, not every one. The profile covers 150,000 to 200,000 clones, with just under 80% appearing a single time and approximately 2% taken by the ten largest. The material sequenced was PBMCs. The receptors stem from a woman aged 25 to 45 in good health and CMV-seronegative. CDR3s include the opening cysteine and the closing phenylalanine or tryptophan. D genes are given only for firm matches. Clone size is stated in some rows and not others, as once, few, many or a class when expanded.

clone_size: .; j_call: TRBJ2-1; d_call: TRBD1; v_call: TRBV30; cdr3_aa: CAWSGQGRIF; cdr3_nt: TGTGCCTGGAGCGGACAGGGGCGAATCTTC
clone_size: .; j_call: TRBJ2-7; d_call: .; v_call: TRBV10-1; cdr3_aa: CASTSRRGSNEQYF; cdr3_nt: TGCGCCAGCACCTCCCGACGGGGGTCTAACGAGCAGTACTTC
clone_size: .; j_call: TRBJ1-1; d_call: TRBD1; v_call: TRBV6-5; cdr3_aa: CASSYPGQGGSTEAFF; cdr3_nt: TGTGCCAGCAGTTACCCCGGACAGGGGGGAAGCACTGAAGCTTTCTTT
clone_size: .; j_call: TRBJ2-1; d_call: .; v_call: TRBV5-1; cdr3_aa: CASGQNEQFF; cdr3_nt: TGCGCCAGTGGCCAGAATGAGCAGTTCTTC
clone_size: .; j_call: TRBJ1-1; d_call: TRBD1; v_call: TRBV18; cdr3_aa: CASSLGQGGVTEAFF; cdr3_nt: TGTGCCAGCTCTCTCGGACAGGGAGGTGTCACTGAAGCTTTCTTT
clone_size: .; j_call: TRBJ2-2; d_call: TRBD1; v_call: TRBV30; cdr3_aa: CAWSIGGLSAGELFF; cdr3_nt: TGTGCCTGGAGCATAGGGGGCCTCTCCGCCGGGGAGCTGTTTTTT
clone_size: .; j_call: TRBJ1-5; d_call: .; v_call: TRBV19; cdr3_aa: CASSIDSNREAYSNQPQHF; cdr3_nt: TGTGCCAGTAGTATAGACTCGAACAGAGAAGCATATAGCAATCAGCCCCAGCATTTT
clone_size: .; j_call: TRBJ1-1; d_call: .; v_call: TRBV4-1; cdr3_aa: CASSLGAGVITEAFF; cdr3_nt: TGCGCCAGCAGCCTCGGGGCAGGGGTAATCACTGAAGCTTTCTTT
clone_size: .; j_call: TRBJ1-1; d_call: .; v_call: TRBV9; cdr3_aa: CASSVALLMTEFDEAFF; cdr3_nt: TGTGCCAGCAGCGTAGCCTTATTGATGACAGAATTTGATGAAGCTTTCTTT
clone_size: .; j_call: TRBJ2-1; d_call: .; v_call: TRBV2; cdr3_aa: CASTSYNEQFF; cdr3_nt: TGTGCCAGCACTAGCTACAATGAGCAGTTCTTC
clone_size: few; j_call: TRBJ1-4; d_call: TRBD1; v_call: TRBV10-1; cdr3_aa: CANLPGQVYEKLFF; cdr3_nt: TGCGCCAACCTTCCGGGACAGGTCTATGAAAAACTGTTTTTT
clone_size: .; j_call: TRBJ2-1; d_call: TRBD2; v_call: TRBV2; cdr3_aa: CASRTTSGDEQFF; cdr3_nt: TGTGCCAGCAGAACGACTAGCGGGGATGAGCAGTTCTTC
clone_size: .; j_call: TRBJ1-6; d_call: TRBD1; v_call: TRBV10-2; cdr3_aa: CASKIDRGDSPLHF; cdr3_nt: TGCGCCAGCAAAATTGACAGGGGGGATTCACCCCTCCACTTT
clone_size: .; j_call: TRBJ1-5; d_call: TRBD1; v_call: TRBV2; cdr3_aa: CASTRDSGNQPQHF; cdr3_nt: TGTGCCAGCACAAGGGACAGCGGCAATCAGCCCCAGCATTTT
clone_size: once; j_call: TRBJ1-2; d_call: TRBD1; v_call: TRBV6-4; cdr3_aa: CASPGDRYGYTF; cdr3_nt: TGTGCCAGCCCTGGGGACAGGTATGGCTACACCTTC
clone_size: .; j_call: TRBJ2-3; d_call: TRBD2; v_call: TRBV30; cdr3_aa: CAWSGLIGASGFGDTQYF; cdr3_nt: TGTGCCTGGAGTGGTCTCATCGGGGCTAGCGGCTTCGGGGATACGCAGTATTTT
clone_size: .; j_call: TRBJ1-2; d_call: TRBD1; v_call: TRBV23-1; cdr3_aa: CASSQDREAYGYTF; cdr3_nt: TGCGCCAGCAGTCAAGACAGGGAGGCCTATGGCTACACCTTC
clone_size: .; j_call: TRBJ1-1; d_call: .; v_call: TRBV2; cdr3_aa: CASSDVLGLTNTEAFF; cdr3_nt: TGTGCCAGCAGTGATGTGCTGGGGCTGACGAACACTGAAGCTTTCTTT
clone_size: .; j_call: TRBJ2-7; d_call: .; v_call: TRBV30; cdr3_aa: CAWTGTYEQYF; cdr3_nt: TGTGCCTGGACCGGTACCTACGAGCAGTACTTC
clone_size: .; j_call: TRBJ2-7; d_call: TRBD1; v_call: TRBV6-1; cdr3_aa: CASSERGQSYEQYF; cdr3_nt: TGTGCCAGCAGTGAAAGGGGACAGAGCTACGAGCAGTACTTC
clone_size: few; j_call: TRBJ1-1; d_call: TRBD1; v_call: TRBV6-5; cdr3_aa: CASSNRGSDTEAFF; cdr3_nt: TGTGCCAGCAGCAACAGGGGTTCGGACACTGAAGCTTTCTTT
clone_size: .; j_call: TRBJ1-5; d_call: TRBD1; v_call: TRBV4-2; cdr3_aa: CASSQATGSNQPQHF; cdr3_nt: TGTGCCAGCAGCCAAGCGACAGGGAGCAATCAGCCCCAGCATTTT
clone_size: once; j_call: TRBJ2-5; d_call: .; v_call: TRBV19; cdr3_aa: CASSWQGQETQYF; cdr3_nt: TGTGCCAGTAGCTGGCAGGGCCAAGAGACCCAGTACTTC
clone_size: .; j_call: TRBJ1-1; d_call: .; v_call: TRBV6-1; cdr3_aa: CASSDNGAGDTEAFF; cdr3_nt: TGTGCCAGCAGTGACAATGGGGCAGGGGACACTGAAGCTTTCTTT
clone_size: .; j_call: TRBJ2-3; d_call: .; v_call: TRBV11-3; cdr3_aa: CASSLDSPADTQYF; cdr3_nt: TGTGCCAGCAGCTTAGATTCCCCCGCAGATACGCAGTATTTT
clone_size: .; j_call: TRBJ1-1; d_call: .; v_call: TRBV25-1; cdr3_aa: CASSEWQVLAEAFF; cdr3_nt: TGTGCCAGCAGTGAATGGCAGGTACTTGCTGAAGCTTTCTTT